The table lists the clone carrying this T cell receptor beta chain with a count of one. A second PCR, run for roughly 7 to 12 cycles, used a sample-barcoded 5' primer plus a J-beta primer mix. TCRdb re-called the 5' RACE reads through MiXCR, storing one row per CDR3 protein. The sample holds a few hundred thousand distinct CDR3 sequences, about 25% seen once. These data belong to a study of blood T cells in healthy people across ages. The same specimen was also included in a second study, on T cells of mothers and their children. This second study notes: In the second PCR, M1S primer introduced barcodes and 2-4 random bases. Overlap in related mother-child pairs always slightly exceeded unrelated pairs, never significantly.

This TCR was sampled from a boy aged 2 to 10 in good health. The sample was blood.

This CDR3 reads CSARGLYTDTQYF. DNA for the CDR3: TGCAGTGCTAGAGGTCTTTACACAGATACGCAGTATTTT. V gene TRBV20-1 combines with J gene TRBJ2-3; D unresolved. This CDR3 spans 13 amino acids. CDR1 is DFQATT, CDR2 SNEGSKA, per germline (reference sequence). The V and J ends lost 1 base and 2 bases respectively, with 7 bases between them.